The 9 T cell receptor beta chains below come from one sample, sequenced in a study of human T cells and chemical hapten exposure. A single record per CDR3 protein comes from TCRdb applying MiXCR to the RACE reads. The table lists fewer than 60,000 distinct CDR3 sequences, around a tenth of them singletons. The time point was: patch test 1, 2 weeks after DPC sensitization. As to treatment: therapeutic diphenylcyclopropenone sensitization with weekly scalp DPC. The sequences come from whole blood, collected in connection with sensitization to the hapten diphenylcyclopropenone (DPC). These receptors came from a woman aged 45-60 years with alopecia areata. Some clones in this sample may be carry-over from other donors' samples.

This clonotype was counted at least ten times. The rearrangement links TRBV12-3 or TRBV12-4 to TRBJ1-1; the D is unclear. The CDR3 loop spans 15 amino acids. V gave up 7 bases and J gave up 1 base, with 16 bases separating them. The DNA of the CDR3 is TGTGCCAGCACCCGGGTTGGATCCGGGAACACTGAAGCTTTCTTT. Protein: CASTRVGSGNTEAFF.

V gene TRBV29-1 combines with J gene TRBJ1-1; perhaps TRBD1 as D (5 bases). V lost 6 bases to trimming and J lost 6 bases, with 8 bases between them. The CDR3 spans 10 residues. CDR1 SQVTM and CDR2 ANQGSEA come from the germline V gene. The CDR3 here is CSVGTAEAFF. The CDR3, as DNA: TGCAGCGTGGGGACGGCTGAAGCTTTCTTT.

This clonotype showed up many times. The chain is built from TRBV6-2 or TRBV6-3 and TRBJ2-5; TRBD2 matches 7 bases. The V gene end was trimmed by 1 base and the J gene end by 4 bases; junction bases not matched to a gene: 9. CDR3 size: 16 residues. Germline V gene data show CDR1 as MNHEY and CDR2 as SVGEGT. The CDR3 bases are TGTGCCAGCAGTTACTTCGGACAAGGGGAGGGAGAGACCCAGTACTTC. Encoded protein: CASSYFGQGEGETQYF.

This clonotype was found many times. The rearrangement links TRBV3-1 to TRBJ1-2; D ambiguous. The germline V and J ends were trimmed by 2 bases and 2 bases, with 15 bases remaining between them. Germline CDR1 is LGHDT and CDR2 is YNNKEL (reference sequence). CDR3 length equals 16 residues. The CDR3 loop reads CASSQLLGRRNYGYTF. The CDR3 bases are TGTGCCAGCAGCCAACTGCTTGGGAGGAGGAACTATGGCTACACCTTC.

This clonotype has only a few counts. V is TRBV7-2 and J is TRBJ2-1; 12 bases line up with TRBD2. The CDR3 totals 16 residues. Per the germline V gene, CDR1 is SGHTA and CDR2 is FQGNSA. The J segment lost 9 bases and the V segment lost 0 bases, leaving 6 bases of the junction unmatched. The CDR3 protein is CASSLARLAGVGEQFF. The CDR3 bases are TGTGCCAGCAGCTTAGCCCGACTAGCGGGAGTCGGTGAGCAGTTCTTC.

This clonotype was found many times. This chain links TRBV11-2 with TRBJ2-4, with D perhaps matching TRBD2 (6 bases). The CDR3 covers 15 residues. V lost 10 bases, J lost 3 bases, and 19 bases lay in between. Per germline, CDR1 SGHAT and CDR2 FQNNGV. CDR3 amino acids: CATGGQGGVKNIQYF. The CDR3, as DNA: TGTGCCACGGGCGGACAAGGCGGGGTCAAAAACATTCAGTACTTC.

This clonotype was counted many times. The chain joins TRBV9 to TRBJ2-1, with a tentative D call TRBD2 (5 bases). Per the germline V gene, CDR1 is SGDLS and CDR2 is YYNGEE. The CDR3 is 17 residues long. Trimming shortened V by 3 bases and J by 0 bases, and 16 bases separated the two germline ends. The CDR3 DNA reads TGTGCCAGCAGCGCCTCGACCACCACTAGCTCCTACAATGAGCAGTTCTTC. Translated, it gives CASSASTTTSSYNEQFF.

Points on this clonotype: A junction boundary mismatches the germline segment, possibly from a read error. The V and J genes are TRBV4-3 and TRBJ2-7; 8 bases are shared with TRBD2. From germline, CDR1 is LGHNA and CDR2 YSLEER. This CDR3 comprises 15 residues. The CDR3 DNA reads as TGCACCAGCAGCCCTCAACAAGCGGGAGAAACCGAGCAGTACTTC. Its protein is CTSSPQQAGETEQYF.

This clonotype was detected many times. V and J are TRBV29-1 and TRBJ1-1; TRBD1 might be the D (6 bases). The CDR3 runs 13 residues. Germline V gene data show CDR1 as SQVTM and CDR2 as ANQGSEA. V lost 4 bases to trimming and J lost 6 bases, with 15 bases between them. The CDR3 bases are TGCAGCGTTGCAAGGGGGAGGGATTCTGAAGCTTTCTTT. As protein: CSVARGRDSEAFF. The entire variable domain, with the rest obtained from reference TRBV29-1 and TRBJ1-1, is as follows: SAVISQKPSRDICQRGTSLTIQCQVDSQVTMMFWYRQQPGQSLTLIATANQGSEATYESGFVIDKFPISRPNLTFSTLTVSNMSPEDSSIYLCSVARGRDSEAFFGQGTRLTVV.